The entry below gives a single T cell receptor beta chain sequence along with its context. Its antigen remains undetermined. One base away there is no much larger clone; base qualities are not given. The CDR3 has 13 amino acids, counting the end cysteine and phenylalanine. Left in the record is the CDR3 DNA by itself, 39 bases read in frame from the first base. Trimming removed 5 bases from V and 6 bases from J; the gene matches leave 5 bases unexplained. From the germline V gene (reference sequence), CDR1 is SEHNR and CDR2 is FQNEAQ. This sample stems from a study of blood T cell repertoires in COVID-19 (dated by TCRdb to about 2020). Study-level background: Samples covering the acute and convalescent phases of COVID-19 were provided by collaborators in the United States, Italy and Spain. The material from the prospective study consisted of cDNA or gDNA derived from T cells, B-cell-depleted T cells, or PBMCs. Subjects who had been exposed to COVID-19, were actively infected with it, or had recovered from it provided the deeply sampled blood TCRbeta repertoires that made up the dataset. The repertoires were released in a freely available public database meant as a resource for research on the immune response to SARS-CoV-2. Samples were obtained from the ongoing ImmuneRACE study (first 160 participants) and from 1,000 to 1,500 subjects provided by 6 global collaborators. The sample metadata nearly always contained a de-identified subject ID, COVID-19 status, age in years and sex. Where available, HLA class I and class II types were taken from metadata supplied by the sample provider and were not determined by assay-based typing.

Points the paper makes about the study in general: The amount of clinical and demographic metadata varied by source and participant and was provided uncurated.

TCRbeta CDR3 regions were amplified from genomic DNA by means of the immunoSEQ Assay, a bias-controlled multiplex PCR. As for the original processing: Nucleated cell counts per sample were estimated from amplification of reference gene primers within the assay. To quantify the absolute abundance of each unique TCRbeta CDR3 rearrangement, sequence reads were collapsed and filtered. For each sample, productive Simpson clonality was calculated by taking the square root of Simpson's diversity index across productive rearrangements. Drawn from immuneACCESS, this table holds only the in-frame rearrangements with V and J called that TCRdb kept. Clones are partly lost; checked studies trace under half to an unresolved V gene and leave the rest unexplained. That table is the source of V, J and clone size, and D and trimming were worked out from the DNA. The sample table contains hundreds of thousands of clones; only one count was recorded for about 89% of them. The ten largest clones represent roughly 8% of the sample.

One collaborating source in Seattle enrolled patients during active infection and followed them longitudinally through the course of disease. The collaborating institutions used their own protocols to collect whole blood in K2EDTA tubes. Collaborator samples were shipped for TCRbeta analysis as frozen whole blood, isolated PBMCs, or DNA extracted from either sample type. The sequence is built from TRBV7-9 and TRBJ2-3; TRBD2 lines up with 7 middle nucleotides. Source material: peripheral blood. This TCR was sampled from a woman in her forties or fifties with COVID-19, enrolled during active disease. The sequenced DNA is TGTGCCAGCAGCCTAGACGGGGGGGATACGCAGTATTTT. Translated, this gives CASSLDGGDTQYF.